This section outlines one T cell receptor (beta chain) sequence together with its context. The sample belongs to a study of CD8+ T cells in alopecia areata. Looking at the study overall: The tofacitinib course ran for 6 to 18 months and was followed by 6 months off drug.

Treatment meaning: oral pan-JAK inhibitor, 5-10 mg twice daily. Extracted RNA was reverse transcribed into cDNA, the sequencing template. Measured with immunoSEQ multiplex PCR; TCRdb has only the in-frame clones, and not every one. The table lists fewer than 250,000 clones, 45% to 65% of them singletons. Trimming removed 4 bases from V and 8 bases from J, with 11 bases in between. The CDR3 is 12 amino acids. Looked up from germline, CDR1 is SGHTA and CDR2 is FQGNSA. The receptor was isolated from a human donor with alopecia areata. This rearrangement joins TRBV7-2 to TRBJ1-1, with D unclear. The material sequenced was CD4+ T cells sorted from blood, taken at week 4, from a patient treated with tofacitinib. The CDR3 coding sequence is TGTGCCAGCAGCTCGAGCGGATGGGAAGCTTTCTTT. It codes for CASSSSGWEAFF.